This TCR beta chain was identified in a study of CD8+ T cells in alopecia areata (dated by TCRdb to the late 2010s). For the wider study: The treated patients, all with moderate-to-severe alopecia areata, were enrolled in an open-label pilot trial of oral tofacitinib given at 5 to 10 mg twice daily. Tofacitinib was administered for 6 to 18 months, and 6 months of follow-up off drug were then conducted to assess delayed response and recurrence. Disease severity in treated patients was measured with the SALT score, which quantifies the percentage of affected scalp surface area. The study used high-throughput TCRbeta sequencing to examine T cell clonal expansion in alopecia areata, in both the C3H/HeJ mouse model and human patients. Scalp tissue and sorted CD4+ and CD8+ peripheral blood T cells from patchy and totalis/universalis alopecia areata patients and from healthy controls were covered by human TCRbeta sequencing. Biopsies were taken from tofacitinib-treated patients at baseline and again at 4 and 24 weeks into treatment, and several of those patients also had a later scalp biopsy. Clonality in the scalp was compared among normal scalp (n=4), patchy alopecia areata scalp (n=8), and alopecia totalis/universalis scalp (n=8). The RNA source kit depended on sample type: the PAXgene miRNA kit for fixed scalp, the miRNeasy kit for PBMCs, and the RNeasy kit for mouse skin. Amplification of TCRbeta CDR3 regions was done by immunoSEQ multiplex PCR using 35 Vbeta forward primers and 13 Jbeta reverse primers. Study-wide findings and limitations: Tofacitinib significantly lowered scalp clonality and the number of expanded CD8+ clones among the top 100 scalp clones. Compared with normal scalp, lesional scalp, particularly in alopecia totalis/universalis, had higher clonality and more expanded CD8+ clones, which suggests antigenic drive. Many expanded lesional clones persisted in scalp and blood during tofacitinib treatment, which may partly explain relapse after stopping treatment. Resident alphabeta T cells in normal human skin are also sequenced, complicating scalp TCR repertoire analysis, unlike mouse skin dominated by gammadelta T cells. Shared TCR sequences between patients were less evident than in mice, which may be partly attributable to HLA diversity in the patient population. Because the treated cohort was small and had only one nonresponder, larger studies are needed to examine links between baseline CD8+ expansion and response.

Sample time point, as interpreted from the label and publication: around 28 days on oral tofacitinib. The treatment or condition label of this sample denotes: oral pan-JAK inhibitor, 5-10 mg twice daily. Peripheral blood and lesional scalp punch biopsies were obtained from patients with alopecia areata. After PBMCs were isolated by density centrifugation and stained for CD3, CD4 and CD8, a FACSAria was used to sort CD4+ and CD8+ T cells. This clone was counted a few times. Its antigen target is currently unknown. Base qualities are not recorded, but no much larger clone differs from it by a single base. From the cysteine through the phenylalanine, the CDR3 covers 15 amino acids. The entry retains the CDR3 DNA only, 45 bases that are in frame from base 1. V has 5 bases trimmed and J has 3 bases trimmed; junction bases matching no gene number 5. Looking up the germline V gene (reference sequence) yields CDR1 SEHNR and CDR2 FQNEAQ.

The library was built by means of the immunoSEQ multiplex PCR assay. For TCR sequencing, RNA was extracted from every sample and reverse transcribed into cDNA to serve as template. SuperScript III was used for first-strand cDNA synthesis, primed with a 2:1 mix of oligo-dT and random hexamers. A synthetic immune receptor repertoire was used to gauge amplification bias, and whatever bias remained was removed computationally. From the authors' description of their analysis: Raw reads were preprocessed to remove errors, and CDR3 was defined according to IMGT conventions as the region from the conserved cysteine to phenylalanine. To get clonality, Shannon entropy was normalized by log2 of the number of productive unique TCRs and the result was subtracted from 1. Whether scalp clones were CD4 or CD8 was inferred by matching scalp TCRbeta sequences against CD4 and CD8 repertoires sorted from blood. As stored in TCRdb, this immuneACCESS dataset retains in-frame rearrangements with V and J assigned. A fraction of the clones does not appear; measured against another copy, unresolved V genes explain less than half of the discrepancy, and the remainder lacks a known reason. Clonal size and the V and J genes are those of that table, whereas D and trimming came from the DNA. Within this sample are 90,000 to 150,000 clones, with more than 45% of them counted one time only. Clones ranked in the top ten supply approximately 0.5% of the sample.

Recombination connected TRBV7-9 to TRBJ2-1; 9 junctional bases match TRBD1. This clonotype originated in a human donor with alopecia areata. Sequencing used CD4+ T cells sorted from blood, obtained at week 4, from a patient treated with tofacitinib. The nucleotide sequence is TGTGCCAGCAGCCCCCGGGACAGGGTCTACAATGAGCAGTTCTTC. Translation gives CASSPRDRVYNEQFF.